This entry concerns a single TCR beta chain. This record belongs to a study of CD8 T cells in acute hepatitis C reinfection. Time point defined: naive CD8 control sorted from an acute-time-point sample. Repertoires were generated with immunoSEQ multiplex PCR, while TCRdb's copy carries only in-frame clones and drops some. The sample lists tens of thousands of clones; 75% to 90% were seen once. The clonotype was recovered from a woman between 18 and 29 years old who spontaneously cleared hepatitis C infection. What was sequenced was naive CD8+ T cells from PBMCs.

In DNA form, the CDR3 reads TGTGCCACCCGATCTTCGAACACTGAAGCTTTCTTT. It encodes CATRSSNTEAFF. The chain employs TRBV19 and TRBJ1-1; D is unclear. CDR1 is LNHDA, CDR2 SQIVND, per germline (reference sequence). Between the trimmed V and J ends, which lost 10 bases and 1 base, there was a span of 10 bases. The CDR3 runs to 12 residues.